Sequencing of this T cell receptor (beta chain) was carried out in a study of cytomegalovirus exposure and HLA in healthy donors. PCR employed 60 Vbeta and 13 Jbeta primers. Here immunoSEQ multiplex PCR was the method, and the copy in TCRdb shows in-frame clones only, minus some. The sample lists 70,000 to 90,000 clones, 55% to 70% seen once, with about 15% in the top ten. The source is a woman aged 40 to 49 in good health and CMV-seropositive. Material for sequencing was PBMCs.

The CDR3 is CASSAGGYDSGANVLTF. The CDR3 nucleotides are TGTGCCAGCAGCGCAGGGGGCTACGACTCTGGGGCCAACGTCCTGACTTTC. The genes are TRBV9 and TRBJ2-6; 8 nucleotides line up with TRBD1. CDR1 is SGDLS, CDR2 YYNGEE, per germline. This CDR3 region has 17 residues. V shed 3 bases and J 0 bases; nucleotides not matched to a gene: 5. The variable domain in full, with the rest retrieved from reference TRBV9 and TRBJ2-6, is DSGVTQTPKHLITATGQRVTLRCSPRSGDLSVYWYQQSLDQGLQFLIQYYNGEERAKGNILERFSAQQFPDLHSELNLSSLELGDSALYFCASSAGGYDSGANVLTFGAGSRLTVL.